This TCR beta chain was retrieved from a study of beta chain features in type 1 diabetes. Of note for this clone: As yet, its antigen is unknown.

CDR3 length: 14 amino acids. From germline, CDR1 is SEHNR and CDR2 FQNEAQ (reference sequence). V lost 2 bases, J lost 0 bases, and 7 bases lay in between. Sorted cells reached over 95% purity in every population. Expressed TCRB transcripts were sequenced after all isolated RNA was converted to cDNA. The data were produced by immunoSEQ multiplex PCR, yet TCRdb's version contains in-frame clones alone and is incomplete. The sample carries around 53,000 clones, 50% to 75% recorded once. Broader study findings: TCRB CDR3s were moderately but significantly shorter in Type 1 diabetes patients in all four CD4+ subsets. Type 1 diabetes patients had VDJ junctions that carried fewer insertions and more deletions. Sampled from patients, naive, central memory and Treg TCRB repertoires appeared more similar than those sampled from healthy donors.

The sequenced material came from stem cell memory CD4+ T cells from blood. The chain employs TRBV7-9 and TRBJ1-1; D gene unclear. The TCR sequence derives from a young woman with type 1 diabetes. The CDR3, as DNA: TGTGCCAGCAGCTTACGGGGAATGAACACTGAAGCTTTCTTT. Its translation is CASSLRGMNTEAFF.